The 20 T cell receptor beta chains listed next were all sequenced from one sample in a study of blood T cells in healthy people across ages. The second PCR ran about 7 to 12 cycles with a sample-barcoded 5' primer and J-beta primers. Each CDR3 protein is one row after TCRdb ran MiXCR on the 5' RACE reads. The profile shows about 780,000 distinct CDR3 sequences, around 62% of them singletons. The specimen was blood. These receptors were collected from a man between 25 and 39 years old in good health.

This clonotype was counted a single time. The genes are TRBV27 and TRBJ2-7, with 10 bases identical to TRBD1. Trimming cost V 6 bases and J 7 bases; bases outside gene matches: 9. The CDR3 consists of 14 residues. The V gene's germline CDR1 is MNHEY and CDR2 SMNVEV (reference sequence). The CDR3 here is CASSRLGTGDEQYF. The CDR3, as DNA: TGTGCCAGCAGCCGCTTAGGGACAGGGGATGAGCAGTACTTC.

There are many counts of this clonotype. The chain joins TRBV7-2 to TRBJ1-6; D call uncertain. Germline V CDR1 and CDR2: SGHTA, FQGNSA. V was pared by 5 bases and J by 0 bases, with 17 bases between. The CDR3 covers 18 residues. The CDR3 DNA is TGTGCCAGCAGCCTCCGGTGGCAGCGGAGCTCCTATAATTCACCCCTCCACTTT. Amino acids: CASSLRWQRSSYNSPLHF.

The J gene is TRBJ2-7, the V gene TRBV7-2; TRBD2 matches 9 bases. CDR1 is SGHTA, CDR2 FQGNSA, per germline. The V gene end was trimmed by 5 bases and the J gene end by 5 bases; junction bases not matched to a gene: 7. The CDR3 has 14 residues. This CDR3 is CASSPIAGVNEQYF. CDR3 coding DNA: TGTGCCAGCAGCCCCATAGCGGGAGTCAACGAGCAGTACTTC.

About this clonotype: At one end the junction does not follow the germline gene, possibly because of a read error. The chain has TRBV2 and TRBJ2-7; 8 bases agree with TRBD2. This CDR3 has 13 amino acids. Germline V gives CDR1 SNHLY, CDR2 FYNNEI. The DNA for the CDR3 is TGTGCCTGCAGTGAACTAGCGGCGACCGAGCAGTACTTC. Translated, it gives CACSELAATEQYF. Together with reference TRBV2 and TRBJ2-7, the CDR3 gives the full variable domain: EPEVTQTPSHQVTQMGQEVILRCVPISNHLYFYWYRQILGQKVEFLVSFYNNEISEKSEIFDDQFSVERPDGSNFTLKIRSTKLEDSAMYFCACSELAATEQYFGPGTRLTVT.

The chain links TRBV6-1 to TRBJ2-1; D may be TRBD1 (6 bases). Trimming took off 7 bases at V and 3 bases at J, with 10 bases between the two ends. The V gene's germline CDR1 is MNHNS and CDR2 SASEGT. The CDR3 is 13 amino acids. In DNA form, the CDR3 reads TGTGCCAGCATGCCAGGGGACTACAATGAGCAGTTCTTC. Protein: CASMPGDYNEQFF.

The V gene is TRBV28, the J gene TRBJ2-5; D tentatively fits TRBD1 or TRBD2 (6 bases each). TRBJ2-7 explains the end of the DNA better; the J call may be wrong. From germline, CDR1 is MDHEN and CDR2 SYDVKM. This CDR3 is built from 12 residues. The CDR3 spells CASTIGGNEQYF. The DNA of the CDR3 is TGTGCCAGCACTATAGGGGGGAACGAGCAGTACTTC.

This rearrangement joins TRBV12-3 or TRBV12-4 to TRBJ2-3; 9 bases align to TRBD2. Germline trimming cut 5 bases from V and 1 base from J; bases unmatched to any gene: 4. The CDR3 is 15 amino acids. The CDR3 reads CASSTIAGGTDTQYF. The CDR3 nucleotides read TGTGCCAGCAGTACGATAGCGGGAGGCACAGATACGCAGTATTTT.

DNA for the CDR3: TGCAGCGTTGAAGATCGGGCTAGATGGGGGCGCTCGGAGACCCAGTACTTC. Translation gives CSVEDRARWGRSETQYF. This chain joins TRBV29-1 and TRBJ2-5; D perhaps matches TRBD1 (6 bases). V was shortened by 0 bases and J by 5 bases, with 22 bases between the two germline ends. Germline lookup yields CDR1 SQVTM and CDR2 ANQGSEA. The length of the CDR3 is 17 residues.

This clonotype has just one count. V usage is TRBV20-1 and J usage is TRBJ2-4, with a weak D call TRBD1 (5 bases). The germline V and J ends were trimmed by 5 bases and 5 bases, with 19 bases remaining between them. This CDR3 is built from 15 residues. Germline V gene sequence: CDR1 DFQATT, CDR2 SNEGSKA (reference sequence). The CDR3 loop reads CSAPPGRGLENIQYF. CDR3 bases: TGCAGTGCTCCTCCCGGAAGGGGCTTGGAAAACATTCAGTACTTC.

This chain uses TRBV6-5 with TRBJ2-1; perhaps TRBD2 as D (7 bases). CDR1 MNHEY and CDR2 SVGAGI come from the germline V gene. The CDR3 sequence is 15 residues long. Between the trimmed V and J ends, which lost 7 bases and 5 bases, there was a span of 18 bases. CDR3 loop: CASKGRGQINNEQFF. The CDR3 nucleotides are TGTGCCAGCAAGGGGCGGGGGCAGATCAACAATGAGCAGTTCTTC.

V usage is TRBV9 and J usage is TRBJ2-7; TRBD1 might be the D (6 bases). The J call could be wrong; TRBJ2-5 is a better fit for the DNA end. This CDR3 is 15 amino acids long. Germline V gives CDR1 SGDLS, CDR2 YYNGEE. DNA of the CDR3: TGTGCCAGCAGCGTAAACGAGCTCCGACAGGTGACCCAGTACTTC. Its protein is CASSVNELRQVTQYF.

This chain links TRBV15 with TRBJ2-1; TRBD1 matches at 11 bases. Per the germline V gene, CDR1 is LNHNV and CDR2 is YYDKDF (reference sequence). The CDR3 consists of 17 residues. V shed 4 bases, J shed 9 bases, and the junction held 14 bases outside the gene matches. The CDR3 here is CATSTLTPGQGEGEQFF. CDR3 bases: TGTGCCACCAGCACCCTTACACCGGGACAGGGGGAGGGTGAGCAGTTCTTC.

This sequence joins TRBV20-1 and TRBJ2-5; possibly TRBD2 for D (6 bases). Germline V gene sequence: CDR1 DFQATT, CDR2 SNEGSKA (reference sequence). The CDR3 sequence is 14 residues long. The V end was cut by 0 bases, the J end by 5 bases, with 13 bases between. This CDR3 is CSARELAERETQYF. The CDR3 DNA is TGCAGTGCTAGAGAATTAGCGGAGAGGGAGACCCAGTACTTC.

The chain combines TRBV15 with TRBJ1-5; D might be TRBD1 (5 bases). Per germline, CDR1 LNHNV and CDR2 YYDKDF (reference sequence). With 5 bases removed from V and 1 base from J, the gap between germline ends came to 9 bases. This CDR3 is built from 14 residues. CDR3 coding DNA: TGTGCCACCAGCCGGAGACAGAGCAATCAGCCCCAGCATTTT. Amino acid sequence: CATSRRQSNQPQHF.

This clonotype appeared a few times. A read error may account for a junction end that differs from germline. The rearrangement joins TRBV7-3 to TRBJ2-1; 15 bases align to TRBD2. In germline, CDR1 is SGHTA, CDR2 FQGTGA. The CDR3 loop spans 16 amino acids. CDR3 bases: TGTGCCAGTAGCTCAGGACTAGCGGGGGGGCTAAGTGAGCAGTTCTTC. Translated, it gives CASSSGLAGGLSEQFF.

In this sample, this clonotype turned up a few times. The chain is built from TRBV12-3 or TRBV12-4 and TRBJ1-2; D is unclear. Trimming took 5 bases from V and 1 from J, leaving 8 bases between them. The CDR3 has 13 residues. The CDR3 loop reads CASSDGRNYGYTF. The CDR3 DNA sequence: TGTGCCAGCAGTGACGGCCGTAACTATGGCTACACCTTC.

This clonotype was counted between two and nine times. The chain is built from TRBV12-3 or TRBV12-4 and TRBJ2-7; D is perhaps TRBD1 (5 bases). The V and J ends lost 4 bases and 3 bases respectively, with 10 bases between them. The CDR3 has 13 amino acids. In nucleotides, the CDR3 is TGTGCCAGCAGTTCGACAGACCGCTACGAGCAGTACTTC. This gives the protein CASSSTDRYEQYF.

This chain joins TRBV12-3 or TRBV12-4 and TRBJ2-5; 14 bases match TRBD2. There are 15 residues in the CDR3. With V trimmed by 5 bases and J by 11 bases, 10 bases remained unmatched. CDR3 region: CASSLETSGGAEQYF. In DNA form, the CDR3 reads TGTGCCAGCAGTCTAGAGACTAGCGGGGGGGCGGAGCAGTACTTC.

J is TRBJ2-2 and V is TRBV7-2, with D perhaps matching TRBD1 (5 bases). CDR1 is SGHTA, CDR2 FQGNSA, per germline. There are 16 residues in the CDR3. With 4 bases removed from V and 2 bases from J, the gap between germline ends came to 14 bases. CDR3 DNA: TGTGCCAGCAGCTATACAGGCAGCTTTAACACCGGGGAGCTGTTTTTT. Encoded protein: CASSYTGSFNTGELFF.

To note about this clonotype: An end of the junction differs from the germline gene, which may be a read error. The chain uses TRBV29-1 and TRBJ2-1; the D gene is possibly TRBD2 (6 bases). The CDR3 totals 14 residues. In germline, CDR1 is SQVTM, CDR2 ANQGSEA. The CDR3 loop is CGVERGEHYNEQFF. As DNA, the CDR3 is TGCGGCGTTGAACGCGGGGAGCACTACAATGAGCAGTTCTTC.